What follows is one T cell receptor beta chain and its context. Only in-frame clones appear in the TCRdb table, and some are missing; sequencing was by immunoSEQ multiplex PCR. Of over 200,000 clones in the sample, more than 80% were seen once. The data derive from a study of blood T cell repertoires in COVID-19. This CDR3 has 17 residues. Looked up from germline, CDR1 is LNHDA and CDR2 is SQIVND (reference sequence). V shed 4 bases, J shed 2 bases, and the junction held 3 bases outside the gene matches. Sample: peripheral blood. This TCR was recovered from a man aged 30-40 years who had recovered from COVID-19. This rearrangement joins TRBV19 to TRBJ2-6; 12 nucleotides match TRBD1. For the CDR3, the DNA is TGTGCCAGTAGTAGGGACAGGGGGCGCGCTGGGGCCAACGTCCTGACTTTC. Protein product: CASSRDRGRAGANVLTF.